This TCR beta chain came from a study of T-cell reconstitution after alpha-beta-depleted transplantation in children. Findings of the study overall: Reportedly, roughly two months post-transplant, alpha-beta T cells arose from several hundred expanded graft clones.

CDR3 length: 15 amino acids. The germline gives CDR1 SGHTA, CDR2 FQGNSA. Trimming took 6 bases from V and 4 from J; bases not matched to a gene: 11. A few counts support this clonotype. The target antigen is unknown. Molecular barcoding with unique molecular identifiers was used for the TCRbeta library. Using its own MiXCR run on the PCR reads, TCRdb lists one record per CDR3 protein. Seen here are just over 950,000 distinct CDR3 sequences, around 30% observed once, and the top ten hold roughly 27%. This sample comprised PBMCs, mostly from graft donor cells, obtained 360 days after TCRalphabeta/CD19-depleted stem cell transplant. V and J are TRBV7-2 and TRBJ2-7; 8 bases align to TRBD2. The sequence was obtained from a boy under three years old who had a stem cell transplant for SCID, so the T cells may come from the graft donor. DNA for the CDR3: TGTGCCAGCAGTGAAGTAGCGGGGTACGCGTACGAGCAGTACTTC. It encodes CASSEVAGYAYEQYF.